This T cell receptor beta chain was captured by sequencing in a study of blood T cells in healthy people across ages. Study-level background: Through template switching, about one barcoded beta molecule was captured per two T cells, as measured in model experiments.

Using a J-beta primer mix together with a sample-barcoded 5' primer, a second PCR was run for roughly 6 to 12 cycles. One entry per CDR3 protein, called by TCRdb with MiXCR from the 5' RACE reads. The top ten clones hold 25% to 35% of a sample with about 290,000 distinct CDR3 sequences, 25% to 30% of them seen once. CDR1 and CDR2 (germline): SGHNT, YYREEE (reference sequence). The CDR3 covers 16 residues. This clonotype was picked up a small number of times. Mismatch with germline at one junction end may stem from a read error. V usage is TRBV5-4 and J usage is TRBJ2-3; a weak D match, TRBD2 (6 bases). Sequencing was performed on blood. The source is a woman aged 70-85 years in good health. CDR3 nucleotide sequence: TGTGCTAGCAGCTTTCGTCCCGGGAGCGGCACAGATACGCAGTATTTT. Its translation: CASSFRPGSGTDTQYF.